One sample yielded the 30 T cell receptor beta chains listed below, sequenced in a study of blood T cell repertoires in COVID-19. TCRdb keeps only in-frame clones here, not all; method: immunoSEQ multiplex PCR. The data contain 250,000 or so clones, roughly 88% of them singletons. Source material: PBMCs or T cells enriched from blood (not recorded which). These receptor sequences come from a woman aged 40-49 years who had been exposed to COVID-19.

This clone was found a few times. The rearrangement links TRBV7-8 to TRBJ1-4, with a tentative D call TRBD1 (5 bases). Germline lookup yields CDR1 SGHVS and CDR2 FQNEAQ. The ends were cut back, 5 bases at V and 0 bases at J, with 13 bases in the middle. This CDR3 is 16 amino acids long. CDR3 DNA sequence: TGTGCCAGCAGCCCAAGGGGCATGTCAACTAATGAAAAACTGTTTTTT. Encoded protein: CASSPRGMSTNEKLFF.

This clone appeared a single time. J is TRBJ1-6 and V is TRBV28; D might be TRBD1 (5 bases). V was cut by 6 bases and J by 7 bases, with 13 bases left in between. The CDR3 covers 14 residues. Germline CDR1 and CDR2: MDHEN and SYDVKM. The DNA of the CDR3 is TGTGCCAGCAGCCTATGGGGGGACAATTCACCCCTCCACTTT. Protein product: CASSLWGDNSPLHF.

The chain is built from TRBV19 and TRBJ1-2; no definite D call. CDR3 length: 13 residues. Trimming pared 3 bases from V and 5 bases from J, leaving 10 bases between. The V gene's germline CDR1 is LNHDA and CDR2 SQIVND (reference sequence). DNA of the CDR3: TGTGCCAGTAGTATTAGGGCGGGGTATGGCTACACCTTC. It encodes CASSIRAGYGYTF.

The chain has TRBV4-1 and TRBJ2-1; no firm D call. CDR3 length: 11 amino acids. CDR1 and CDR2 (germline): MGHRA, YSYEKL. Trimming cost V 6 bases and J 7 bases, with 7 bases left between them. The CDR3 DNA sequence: TGCGCCAGCAGGCGTTATAATGAGCAGTTCTTC. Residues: CASRRYNEQFF.

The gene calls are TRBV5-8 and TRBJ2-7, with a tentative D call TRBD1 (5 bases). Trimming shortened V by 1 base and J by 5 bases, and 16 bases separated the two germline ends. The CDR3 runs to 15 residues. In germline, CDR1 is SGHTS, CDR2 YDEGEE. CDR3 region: CASSLRAGITHEQYV. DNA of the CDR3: TGTGCCAGCAGCTTGCGGGCAGGGATTACCCACGAGCAGTACGTC.

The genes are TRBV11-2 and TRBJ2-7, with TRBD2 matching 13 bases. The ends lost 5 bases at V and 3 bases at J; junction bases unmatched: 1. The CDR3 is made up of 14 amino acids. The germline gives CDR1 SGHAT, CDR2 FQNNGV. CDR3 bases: TGTGCCAGCAGCCGGACTAGCGGGGGCTACGAGCAGTACTTC. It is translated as CASSRTSGGYEQYF.

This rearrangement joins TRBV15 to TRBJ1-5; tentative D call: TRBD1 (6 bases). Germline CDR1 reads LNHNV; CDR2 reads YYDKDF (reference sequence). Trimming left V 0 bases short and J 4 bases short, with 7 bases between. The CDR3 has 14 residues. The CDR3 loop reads CATSRDRGNQPQHF. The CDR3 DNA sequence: TGTGCCACCAGCAGAGACAGGGGTAATCAGCCCCAGCATTTT.

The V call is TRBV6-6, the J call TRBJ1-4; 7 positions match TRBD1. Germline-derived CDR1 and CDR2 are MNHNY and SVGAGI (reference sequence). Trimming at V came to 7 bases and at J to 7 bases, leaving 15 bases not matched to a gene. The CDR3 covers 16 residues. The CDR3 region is CASNLKGVGQSEKLFF. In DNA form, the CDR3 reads TGTGCCAGCAACCTCAAAGGGGTGGGACAGAGTGAAAAACTGTTTTTT.

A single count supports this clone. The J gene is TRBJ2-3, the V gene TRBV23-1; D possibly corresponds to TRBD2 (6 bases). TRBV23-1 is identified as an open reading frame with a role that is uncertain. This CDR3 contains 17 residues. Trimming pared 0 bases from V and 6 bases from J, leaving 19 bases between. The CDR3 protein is CASSQSRNGRGWDTQYF. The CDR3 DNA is TGCGCCAGCAGTCAATCCCGAAACGGGAGAGGGTGGGATACGCAGTATTTT.

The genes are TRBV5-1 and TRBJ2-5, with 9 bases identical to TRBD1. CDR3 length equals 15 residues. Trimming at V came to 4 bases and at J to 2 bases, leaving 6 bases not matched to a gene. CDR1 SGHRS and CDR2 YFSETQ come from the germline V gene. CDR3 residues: CASSPDRGTQETQYF. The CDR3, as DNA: TGCGCCAGCAGCCCCGACAGGGGGACACAAGAGACCCAGTACTTC.

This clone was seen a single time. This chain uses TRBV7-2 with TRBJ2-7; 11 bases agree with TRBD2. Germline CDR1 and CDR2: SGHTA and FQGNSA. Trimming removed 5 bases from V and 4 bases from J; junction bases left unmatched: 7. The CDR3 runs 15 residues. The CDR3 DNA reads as TGTGCCAGCAGCCGGACTAGCGGGTCGTCGTACGAGCAGTACGTC. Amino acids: CASSRTSGSSYEQYV.

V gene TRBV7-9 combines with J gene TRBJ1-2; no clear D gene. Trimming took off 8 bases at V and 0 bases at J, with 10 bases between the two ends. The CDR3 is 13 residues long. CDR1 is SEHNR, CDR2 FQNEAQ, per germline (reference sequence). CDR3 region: CASAETANYGYTF. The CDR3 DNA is TGTGCCAGCGCCGAGACTGCTAACTATGGCTACACCTTC.

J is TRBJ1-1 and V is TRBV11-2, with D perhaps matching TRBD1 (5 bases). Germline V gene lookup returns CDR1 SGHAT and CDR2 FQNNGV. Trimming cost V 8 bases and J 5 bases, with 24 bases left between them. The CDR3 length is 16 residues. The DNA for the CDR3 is TGTGCCAGCTGCCCCCCGGGGAGGGCCGGGGGAACTGAAGCTTTCTTT. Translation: CASCPPGRAGGTEAFF. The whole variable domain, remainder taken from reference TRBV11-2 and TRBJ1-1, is EAGVAQSPRYKIIEKRQSVAFWCNPISGHATLYWYQQILGQGPKLLIQFQNNGVVDDSQLPKDRFSAERLKGVDSTLKIQPAKLEDSAVYLCASCPPGRAGGTEAFFGQGTRLTVV.

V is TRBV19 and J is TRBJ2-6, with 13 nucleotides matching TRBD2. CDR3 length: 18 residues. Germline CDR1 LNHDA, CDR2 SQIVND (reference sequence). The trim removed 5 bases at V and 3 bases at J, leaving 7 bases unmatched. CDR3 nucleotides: TGTGCCAGTAGTCCAGGACTAGCGGGAGTGGGTGGGGCCAACGTCCTGACTTTC. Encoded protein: CASSPGLAGVGGANVLTF.

CDR3: CASSLSQGVGNQPQHF. For the CDR3, the DNA is TGTGCCAGCAGTTTAAGTCAGGGTGTCGGCAATCAGCCCCAGCATTTT. The chain is built from TRBV28 and TRBJ1-5, with a possible D match to TRBD1 (5 bases). The CDR3 extends over 16 amino acids. The germline V and J ends were trimmed by 2 bases and 2 bases, with 13 bases remaining between them. From germline, CDR1 is MDHEN and CDR2 SYDVKM.

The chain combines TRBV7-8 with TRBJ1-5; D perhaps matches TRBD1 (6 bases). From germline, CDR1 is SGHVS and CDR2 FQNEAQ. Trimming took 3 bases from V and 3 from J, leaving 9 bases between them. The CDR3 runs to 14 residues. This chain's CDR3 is CASSFQGSNQPQHF. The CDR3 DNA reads TGTGCCAGCAGCTTTCAGGGGTCCAATCAGCCCCAGCATTTT.

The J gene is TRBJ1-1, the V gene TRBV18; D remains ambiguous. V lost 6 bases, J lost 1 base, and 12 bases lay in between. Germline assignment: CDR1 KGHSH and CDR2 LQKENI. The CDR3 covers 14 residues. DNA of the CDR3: TGTGCCAGCTCTCCCGCCCGAGGGAACACTGAAGCTTTCTTT. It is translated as CASSPARGNTEAFF.

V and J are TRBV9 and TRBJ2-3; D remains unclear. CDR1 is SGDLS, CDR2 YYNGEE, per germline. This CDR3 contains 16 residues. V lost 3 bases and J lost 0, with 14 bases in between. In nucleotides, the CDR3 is TGTGCCAGCAGCGCGAGGTTTAGTAGGAGCACAGATACGCAGTATTTT. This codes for CASSARFSRSTDTQYF.

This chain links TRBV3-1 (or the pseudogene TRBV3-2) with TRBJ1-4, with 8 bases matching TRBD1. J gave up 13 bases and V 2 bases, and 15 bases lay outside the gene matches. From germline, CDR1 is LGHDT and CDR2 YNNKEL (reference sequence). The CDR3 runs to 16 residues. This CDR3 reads CASSQIDRGCRIGLFF. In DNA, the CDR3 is TGTGCCAGCAGCCAAATTGACAGGGGCTGTAGGATAGGACTGTTTTTT.

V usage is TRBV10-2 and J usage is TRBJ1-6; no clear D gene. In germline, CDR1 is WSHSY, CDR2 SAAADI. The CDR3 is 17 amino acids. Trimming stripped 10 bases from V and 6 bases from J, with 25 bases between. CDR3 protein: CATFGRRELLANSPLHF. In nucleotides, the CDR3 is TGCGCCACCTTCGGGAGGCGTGAGTTGCTTGCTAATTCACCCCTCCACTTT.

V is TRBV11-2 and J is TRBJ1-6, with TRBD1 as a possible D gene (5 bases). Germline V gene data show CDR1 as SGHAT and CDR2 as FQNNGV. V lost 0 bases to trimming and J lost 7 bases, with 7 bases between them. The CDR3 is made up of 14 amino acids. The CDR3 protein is CASSLDRVNSPLHF. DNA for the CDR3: TGTGCCAGCAGCTTAGACAGGGTCAATTCACCCCTCCACTTT.

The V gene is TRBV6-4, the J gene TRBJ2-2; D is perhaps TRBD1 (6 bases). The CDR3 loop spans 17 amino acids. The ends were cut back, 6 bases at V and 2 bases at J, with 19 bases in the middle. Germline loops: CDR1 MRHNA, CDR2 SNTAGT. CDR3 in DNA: TGTGCCAGCAGCCGCGAATTAGACAGGTCCAACACCGGGGAGCTGTTTTTT. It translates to CASSRELDRSNTGELFF.

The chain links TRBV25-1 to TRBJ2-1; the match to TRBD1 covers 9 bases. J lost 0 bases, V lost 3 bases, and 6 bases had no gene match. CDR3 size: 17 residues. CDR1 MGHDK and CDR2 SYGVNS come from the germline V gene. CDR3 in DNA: TGTGCCAGCAGTGATCGGGACAGGGAGAGCTCCTACAATGAGCAGTTCTTC. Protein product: CASSDRDRESSYNEQFF.

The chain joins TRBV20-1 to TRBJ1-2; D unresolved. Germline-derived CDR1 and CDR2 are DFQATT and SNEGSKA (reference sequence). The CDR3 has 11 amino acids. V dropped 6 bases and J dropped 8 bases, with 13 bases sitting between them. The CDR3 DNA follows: TGCAGTGCGCCGAGGGAGTTCGGCTACACCTTC. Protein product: CSAPREFGYTF.

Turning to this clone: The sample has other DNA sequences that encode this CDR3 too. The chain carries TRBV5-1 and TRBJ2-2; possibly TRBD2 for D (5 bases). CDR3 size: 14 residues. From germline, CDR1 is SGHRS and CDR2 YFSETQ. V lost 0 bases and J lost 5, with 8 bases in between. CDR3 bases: TGCGCCAGCAGCTTGGGGACGGGAACCGGGGAGCTGTTTTTT. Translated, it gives CASSLGTGTGELFF. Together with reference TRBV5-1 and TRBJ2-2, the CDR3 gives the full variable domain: KAGVTQTPRYLIKTRGQQVTLSCSPISGHRSVSWYQQTPGQGLQFLFEYFSETQRNKGNFPGRFSGRQFSNSRSEMNVSTLELGDSALYLCASSLGTGTGELFFGEGSRLTVL.

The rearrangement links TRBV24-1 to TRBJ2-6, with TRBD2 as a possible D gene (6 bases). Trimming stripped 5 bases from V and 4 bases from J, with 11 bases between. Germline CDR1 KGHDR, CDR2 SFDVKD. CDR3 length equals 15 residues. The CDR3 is CATSVGGSGANVLTF. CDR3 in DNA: TGTGCCACCAGTGTCGGAGGGTCGGGGGCCAACGTCCTGACTTTC.

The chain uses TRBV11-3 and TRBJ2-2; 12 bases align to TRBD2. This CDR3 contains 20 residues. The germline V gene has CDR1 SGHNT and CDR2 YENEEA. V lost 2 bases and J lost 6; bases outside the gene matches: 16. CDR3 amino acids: CASSLWSGLAGPIRAGELFF. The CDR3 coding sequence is TGTGCCAGCAGCTTATGGTCGGGACTAGCGGGCCCTATTAGGGCCGGGGAGCTGTTTTTT.

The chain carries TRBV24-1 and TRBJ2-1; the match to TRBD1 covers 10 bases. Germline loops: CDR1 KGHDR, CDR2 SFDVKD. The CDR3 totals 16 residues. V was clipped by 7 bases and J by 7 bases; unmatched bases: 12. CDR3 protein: CATSLEGQGFQNEQFF. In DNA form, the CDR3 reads TGTGCCACCAGCCTAGAGGGACAGGGGTTTCAGAATGAGCAGTTCTTC.

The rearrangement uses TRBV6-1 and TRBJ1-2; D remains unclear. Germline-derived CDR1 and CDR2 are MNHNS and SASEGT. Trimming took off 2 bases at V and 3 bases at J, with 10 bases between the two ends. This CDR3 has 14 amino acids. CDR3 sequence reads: CASSESGRHYGYTF. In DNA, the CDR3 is TGTGCCAGCAGTGAATCAGGTAGACACTATGGCTACACCTTC.

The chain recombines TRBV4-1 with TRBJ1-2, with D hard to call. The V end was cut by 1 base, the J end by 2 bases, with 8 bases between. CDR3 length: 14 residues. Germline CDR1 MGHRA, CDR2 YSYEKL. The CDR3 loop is CASSQGGLNYGYTF. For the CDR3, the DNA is TGCGCCAGCAGCCAAGGCGGCCTCAACTATGGCTACACCTTC.